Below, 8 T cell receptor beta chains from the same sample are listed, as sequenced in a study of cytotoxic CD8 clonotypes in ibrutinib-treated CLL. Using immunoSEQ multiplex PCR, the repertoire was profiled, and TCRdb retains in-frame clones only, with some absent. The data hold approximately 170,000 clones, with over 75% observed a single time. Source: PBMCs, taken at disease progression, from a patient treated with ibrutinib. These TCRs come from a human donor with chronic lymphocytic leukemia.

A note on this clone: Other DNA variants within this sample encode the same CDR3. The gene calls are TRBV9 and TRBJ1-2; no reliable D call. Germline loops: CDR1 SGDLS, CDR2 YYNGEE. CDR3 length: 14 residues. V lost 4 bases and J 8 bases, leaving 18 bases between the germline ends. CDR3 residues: CASSPRRLLGGYTF. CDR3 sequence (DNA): TGTGCCAGCAGCCCGCGACGGCTCCTGGGGGGCTACACCTTC. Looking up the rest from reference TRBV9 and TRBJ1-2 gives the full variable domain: DSGVTQTPKHLITATGQRVTLRCSPRSGDLSVYWYQQSLDQGLQFLIQYYNGEERAKGNILERFSAQQFPDLHSELNLSSLELGDSALYFCASSPRRLLGGYTFGSGTRLTVV.

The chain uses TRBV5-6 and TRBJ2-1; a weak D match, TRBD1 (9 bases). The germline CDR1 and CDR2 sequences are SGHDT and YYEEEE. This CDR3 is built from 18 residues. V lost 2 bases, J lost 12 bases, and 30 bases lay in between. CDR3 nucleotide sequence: TGTGCCAGCAGCTTATACGACCTCGGGACAGGGAAGCGGGAGACGCAGTTCTTC. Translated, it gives CASSLYDLGTGKRETQFF.

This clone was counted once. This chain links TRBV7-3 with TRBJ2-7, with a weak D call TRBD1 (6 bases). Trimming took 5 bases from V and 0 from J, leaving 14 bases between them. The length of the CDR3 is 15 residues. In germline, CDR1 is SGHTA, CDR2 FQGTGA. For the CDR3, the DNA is TGTGCCAGCAGCCCGTTTGCAGGGGACTCCTACGAGCAGTACTTC. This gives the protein CASSPFAGDSYEQYF.

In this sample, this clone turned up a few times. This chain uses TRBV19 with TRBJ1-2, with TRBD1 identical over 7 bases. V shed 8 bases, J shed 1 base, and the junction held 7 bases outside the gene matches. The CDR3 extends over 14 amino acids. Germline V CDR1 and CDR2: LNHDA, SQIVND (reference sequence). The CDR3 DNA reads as TGTGCCAGTCGGGACAGCTTCAATAACTATGGCTACACCTTC. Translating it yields CASRDSFNNYGYTF.

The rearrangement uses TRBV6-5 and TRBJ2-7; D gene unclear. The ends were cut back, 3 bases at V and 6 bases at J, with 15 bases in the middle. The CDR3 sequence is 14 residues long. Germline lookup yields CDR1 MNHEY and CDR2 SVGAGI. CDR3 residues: CASSYSVEVGEQYF. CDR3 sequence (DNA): TGTGCCAGCAGTTATTCCGTAGAGGTCGGCGAGCAGTACTTC.

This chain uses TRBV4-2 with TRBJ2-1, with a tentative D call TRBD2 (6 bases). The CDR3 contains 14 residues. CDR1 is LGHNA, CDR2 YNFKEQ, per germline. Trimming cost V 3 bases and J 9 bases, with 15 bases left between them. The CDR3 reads CASSHNGMGGEQFF. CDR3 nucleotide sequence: TGTGCCAGCAGCCATAACGGGATGGGGGGTGAGCAGTTCTTC.

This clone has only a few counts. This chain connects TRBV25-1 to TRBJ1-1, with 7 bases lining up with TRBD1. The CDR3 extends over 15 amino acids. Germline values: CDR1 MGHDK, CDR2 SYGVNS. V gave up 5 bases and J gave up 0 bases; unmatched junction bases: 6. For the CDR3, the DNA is TGTGCCAGCAGTCAGACAGGGTCTCTGAACACTGAAGCTTTCTTT. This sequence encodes CASSQTGSLNTEAFF.

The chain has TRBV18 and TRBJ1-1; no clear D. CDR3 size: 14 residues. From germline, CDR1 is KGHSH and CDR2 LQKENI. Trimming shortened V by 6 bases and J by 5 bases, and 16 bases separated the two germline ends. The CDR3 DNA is TGTGCCAGCTCTGCTCGGACGGTGTGGACTGAAGCTTTCTTT. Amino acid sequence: CASSARTVWTEAFF.